A selection of T cell receptor beta chains follows, all from one sample in a study of Tregs in tolerant kidney transplant recipients. Measured with immunoSEQ multiplex PCR; TCRdb has only the in-frame clones, and not every one. Here the sample spans about 81,000 clones, 91% being singletons. The starting material was CD4+ T cells from blood (PBMCs), obtained 24 months after the transplant. Receptor source: a human patient who received a combined kidney and bone marrow transplant. Some T cells may have originated in the graft donor. The CDR3 runs from the conserved cysteine through the conserved F or W. D genes are given only for firm matches. Rows give clone size only sometimes, using once, few, many, or a class for an expanded clone.

d_gene	v_gene	abundance	len	j_gene	CDR3aa	CDR3nt
.	TRBV11-2	.	17	TRBJ1-3	CASSPFIGEGSGNTIYF	TGTGCCAGCAGCCCCTTCATCGGAGAGGGCTCTGGAAACACCATATATTTT
.	TRBV28	.	17	TRBJ2-7	CASSSTPQGLISDEQYF	TGTGCCAGCAGTTCCACCCCCCAGGGCCTCATCTCCGACGAGCAGTACTTC
.	TRBV28	.	16	TRBJ1-4	CASSFLLQGWDEKLFF	TGTGCCAGCAGTTTCCTGCTGCAGGGCTGGGATGAAAAACTGTTTTTT
TRBD1	TRBV10-3	.	17	TRBJ1-1	CAISESRSGQGNTEAFF	TGTGCCATCAGTGAGTCCCGCTCGGGACAGGGAAACACTGAAGCTTTCTTT
TRBD1	TRBV2	.	12	TRBJ1-2	CASSPTGGGYTF	TGTGCCAGCAGCCCGACAGGGGGCGGCTACACCTTC
.	TRBV19	.	14	TRBJ2-7	CASSMGLRGYEQYF	TGTGCCAGTAGTATGGGACTCCGAGGCTACGAGCAGTACTTC
TRBD1	TRBV10-3	few	15	TRBJ1-4	CAISDATGANEKLFF	TGTGCCATCAGTGATGCTACAGGGGCTAATGAAAAACTGTTTTTT
.	TRBV30	.	14	TRBJ1-5	CAWSVRLIFESQHF	TGTGCCTGGAGTGTACGTCTGATTTTTGAGTCCCAGCATTTT
TRBD2	TRBV2	.	12	TRBJ2-3	CASREEVDTQYF	TGTGCCAGCCGGGAGGAGGTAGATACGCAGTATTTT
TRBD1	TRBV5-6	.	17	TRBJ1-2	CASSFGTGAPLLYGYTF	TGTGCCAGCAGCTTCGGGACAGGGGCCCCTCTACTATATGGCTACACCTTC
.	TRBV20-1	.	9	TRBJ2-4	CSAGDIQYF	TGCAGTGCCGGGGACATTCAGTACTTC
TRBD1	TRBV11-3	.	16	TRBJ1-1	CASSRLIGTVNTEAFF	TGTGCCAGCAGCCGATTAATCGGGACAGTCAACACTGAAGCTTTCTTT
.	TRBV27	.	13	TRBJ2-1	CASSLLVRSEQFF	TGTGCCAGCAGTTTACTAGTACGTAGTGAGCAGTTCTTC
.	TRBV7-9	.	14	TRBJ2-7	CASSFRRNSHEQYF	TGTGCCAGCAGCTTCCGCAGGAACTCTCACGAGCAGTACTTC
.	TRBV9	.	15	TRBJ2-5	CASSVGSVREETQYF	TGTGCCAGCAGCGTAGGTTCAGTTCGTGAAGAGACCCAGTACTTC
TRBD1	TRBV6-6	few	15	TRBJ1-3	CASSSMTGTGNTIYF	TGTGCCAGCAGTTCCATGACAGGGACGGGAAACACCATATATTTT
.	TRBV11-1	.	13	TRBJ1-4	CASSRTGNEKLFF	TGTGCCAGCAGTCGTACAGGGAATGAAAAACTGTTTTTT
.	TRBV11-3	.	13	TRBJ1-2	CASSLAGSYGYTF	TGTGCCAGCAGCTTAGCAGGGTCCTATGGCTACACCTTC
.	TRBV6-1	.	13	TRBJ2-3	CASSDPLISRPYF	TGTGCCAGCAGCGACCCACTAATCTCAAGACCGTATTTT
.	TRBV28	.	14	TRBJ2-3	CASSLWRKTDTQYF	TGTGCCAGCAGTTTATGGAGGAAGACAGATACGCAGTATTTT
.	TRBV10-3	.	15	TRBJ1-3	CAISPGDRSGNTIYF	TGTGCCATCAGTCCGGGGGACCGCTCTGGAAACACCATATATTTT
TRBD1	TRBV28	.	19	TRBJ2-7	CASSSNQVGTGVRIYEQYF	TGTGCCAGCAGTTCCAATCAGGTCGGGACAGGGGTAAGGATCTACGAGCAGTACTTC
TRBD2	TRBV25-1	.	18	TRBJ2-4	CASTRLADVALAKNIQYF	TGTGCCAGCACTAGACTAGCGGACGTAGCGCTAGCCAAAAACATTCAGTACTTC
TRBD1	TRBV19	few	15	TRBJ2-4	CASRTGPGAKNIQYF	TGTGCCAGTAGGACAGGGCCTGGGGCCAAAAACATTCAGTACTTC
TRBD1	TRBV5-4	.	15	TRBJ2-3	CASSRGTASTDTQYF	TGTGCCAGCAGCCGAGGGACAGCTAGCACAGATACGCAGTATTTT
TRBD1	TRBV29-1	.	12	TRBJ1-1	CSVYRGGTEAFF	TGCAGCGTTTACAGGGGTGGTACTGAAGCTTTCTTT
TRBD1	TRBV7-8	.	15	TRBJ1-3	CASRSSDRVGNTIYF	TGTGCCAGCAGATCAAGTGACAGGGTTGGAAACACCATATATTTT
TRBD2	TRBV19	.	19	TRBJ2-1	CATSRVGAGGPITYNEQFF	TGTGCCACAAGCCGCGTGGGAGCGGGGGGCCCAATAACTTACAATGAGCAGTTCTTC
.	TRBV5-4	.	15	TRBJ1-4	CASSRRGLTNEKLFF	TGTGCCAGCTCCCGGAGGGGACTAACTAATGAAAAACTGTTTTTT
.	TRBV4-1	once	15	TRBJ1-2	CASSQDGPVRVGYTF	TGCGCCAGCAGCCAAGATGGGCCTGTGAGGGTCGGCTACACCTTC
.	TRBV2	.	15	TRBJ1-2	CASRPSGFFNYGYTF	TGTGCCAGCAGGCCCTCGGGATTCTTTAACTATGGCTACACCTTC
.	TRBV11-3	.	17	TRBJ2-7	CASSLGVSGLKIYEQYF	TGTGCCAGCAGCTTAGGGGTTTCGGGACTCAAAATCTACGAGCAGTACTTC
.	TRBV19	.	14	TRBJ1-6	CASRIEGLESPLHF	TGTGCCAGTAGGATTGAGGGTTTGGAATCACCCCTCCACTTT
TRBD1	TRBV5-1	.	16	TRBJ2-7	CASSLGLTGGGYEQYF	TGCGCCAGCAGCTTGGGTTTGACAGGGGGCGGCTACGAGCAGTACTTC
.	TRBV23-1	.	15	TRBJ2-2	CASSQRGTNTGELFF	TGCGCCAGCAGTCAAAGGGGTACGAACACCGGGGAGCTGTTTTTT
.	TRBV7-3	.	18	TRBJ2-1	CASSLKGGGTATYNEQFF	TGTGCCAGCAGCTTAAAGGGTGGGGGGACAGCTACCTACAATGAGCAGTTCTTC
TRBD2	TRBV5-1	.	16	TRBJ2-1	CASSPGSGRSYNEQFF	TGCGCCAGCAGCCCGGGTAGCGGGCGATCCTACAATGAGCAGTTCTTC
TRBD1	TRBV9	.	15	TRBJ1-6	CASSVDRGYNSPLHF	TGTGCCAGCAGCGTAGACAGGGGCTATAATTCACCCCTCCACTTT
.	TRBV7-9	.	16	TRBJ2-1	CASSLAIPPSYNEQFF	TGTGCCAGCAGTCTTGCTATTCCCCCCTCCTACAATGAGCAGTTCTTC
TRBD1	TRBV4-3	.	17	TRBJ1-6	CASSQDRDVFYNSPLHF	TGCGCCAGCAGCCAGGACAGGGACGTTTTCTATAATTCACCCCTCCACTTT
.	TRBV11-2	.	14	TRBJ1-2	CASSFSTGSYGYTF	TGTGCCAGCAGCTTTAGCACAGGGTCCTATGGCTACACCTTC
TRBD1	TRBV18	.	16	TRBJ1-2	CASSNRDRVLSYGYTF	TGTGCCAGCTCAAACCGGGACAGGGTCCTAAGCTATGGCTACACCTTC
.	TRBV30	.	13	TRBJ1-1	CAWSQGLYTEAFF	TGTGCCTGGAGCCAGGGACTGTACACTGAAGCTTTCTTT
.	TRBV21-1	.	15	TRBJ2-7	CASSPLAGGPYEQYF	TGTGCCAGCAGCCCTCTCGCGGGGGGGCCGTACGAGCAGTACTTC
.	TRBV2	once	15	TRBJ2-7	CASSETGGSVYEQYF	TGTGCCAGCAGTGAAACGGGTGGGAGCGTTTACGAGCAGTACTTC
TRBD1	TRBV29-1	.	14	TRBJ1-2	CSVDVGQKLYGYTF	TGCAGCGTTGACGTGGGACAGAAGCTTTATGGCTACACCTTC
.	TRBV15	once	14	TRBJ1-6	CATSRAEAESPLHF	TGTGCCACCAGCAGAGCCGAAGCGGAGTCACCCCTCCACTTT
TRBD1	TRBV19	.	15	TRBJ1-6	CASSLGQASNSPLHF	TGTGCCAGTAGCTTGGGACAGGCTTCTAATTCACCCCTCCACTTT
TRBD2	TRBV27	.	19	TRBJ2-1	CASSLVPPGLAGKYNEQFF	TGTGCCAGCAGTTTAGTTCCCCCCGGACTAGCGGGAAAGTACAATGAGCAGTTCTTC
.	TRBV7-8	.	15	TRBJ2-1	CASSLDTRSYNEQFF	TGTGCCAGCAGCTTGGACACGCGCTCCTACAATGAGCAGTTCTTC
.	TRBV9	.	16	TRBJ2-2	CASSVGGGQSTGELFF	TGTGCCAGCAGCGTAGGGGGGGGGCAGTCGACCGGGGAGCTGTTTTTT
TRBD1	TRBV7-9	few	16	TRBJ2-3	CASSYRRGTGTDTQYF	TGTGCCAGCAGCTACCGCCGCGGGACAGGGACAGATACGCAGTATTTT
.	TRBV18	.	13	TRBJ1-2	CASSPGSNYGYTF	TGTGCCAGCTCCCCCGGGAGTAACTATGGCTACACCTTC
TRBD2	TRBV29-1	.	14	TRBJ2-2	CSVPTSGFTGELFF	TGCAGCGTTCCGACTAGCGGATTTACCGGGGAGCTGTTTTTT